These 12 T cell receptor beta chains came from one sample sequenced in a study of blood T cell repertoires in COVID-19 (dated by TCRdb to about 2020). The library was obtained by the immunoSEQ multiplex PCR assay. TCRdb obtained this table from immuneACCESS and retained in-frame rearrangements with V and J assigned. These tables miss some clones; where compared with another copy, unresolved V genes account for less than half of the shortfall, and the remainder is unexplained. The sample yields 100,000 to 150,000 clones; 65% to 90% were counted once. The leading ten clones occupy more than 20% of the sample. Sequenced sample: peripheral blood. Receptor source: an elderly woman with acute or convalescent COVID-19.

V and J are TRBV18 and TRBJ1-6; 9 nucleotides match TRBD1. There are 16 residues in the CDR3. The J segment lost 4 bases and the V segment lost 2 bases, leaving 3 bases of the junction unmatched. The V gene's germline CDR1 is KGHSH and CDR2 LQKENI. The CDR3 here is CASSPVGQGYNSPLHF. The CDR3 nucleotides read TGTGCCAGCTCACCAGTGGGACAGGGATATAATTCACCCCTCCACTTT.

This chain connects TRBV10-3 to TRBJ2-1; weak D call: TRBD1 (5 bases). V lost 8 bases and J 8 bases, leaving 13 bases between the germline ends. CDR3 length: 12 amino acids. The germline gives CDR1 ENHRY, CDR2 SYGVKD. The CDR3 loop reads CAISTGDHEQFF. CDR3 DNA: TGTGCCATCTCCACAGGAGACCATGAGCAGTTCTTC.

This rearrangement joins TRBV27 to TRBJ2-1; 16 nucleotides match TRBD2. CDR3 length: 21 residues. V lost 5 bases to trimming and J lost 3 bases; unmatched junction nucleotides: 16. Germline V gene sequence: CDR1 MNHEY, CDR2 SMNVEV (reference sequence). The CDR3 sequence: CASSPRLPGTSGGGHYNEQFF. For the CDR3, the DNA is TGTGCCAGCAGTCCCCGCCTCCCAGGGACTAGCGGGGGGGGCCACTACAATGAGCAGTTCTTC.

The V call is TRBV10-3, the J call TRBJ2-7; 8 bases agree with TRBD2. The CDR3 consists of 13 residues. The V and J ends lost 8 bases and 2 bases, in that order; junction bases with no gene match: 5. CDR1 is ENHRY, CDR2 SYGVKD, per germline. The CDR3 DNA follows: TGTGCCATCGCGGCGGGGGGACCCTACGAGCAGTACGTC. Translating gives CAIAAGGPYEQYV.

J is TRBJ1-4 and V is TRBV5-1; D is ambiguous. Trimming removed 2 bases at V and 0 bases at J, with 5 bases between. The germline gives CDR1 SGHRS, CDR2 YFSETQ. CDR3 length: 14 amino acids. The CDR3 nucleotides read TGCGCCAGCAGCTTAACGGCAACTAATGAAAAACTGTTTTTT. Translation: CASSLTATNEKLFF.

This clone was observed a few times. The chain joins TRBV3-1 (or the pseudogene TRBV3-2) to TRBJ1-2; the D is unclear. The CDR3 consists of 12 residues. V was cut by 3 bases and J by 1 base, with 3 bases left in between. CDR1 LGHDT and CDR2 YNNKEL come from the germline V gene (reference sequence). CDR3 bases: TGTGCCAGCAGCCACGGTAACTATGGCTACACCTTC. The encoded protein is CASSHGNYGYTF.

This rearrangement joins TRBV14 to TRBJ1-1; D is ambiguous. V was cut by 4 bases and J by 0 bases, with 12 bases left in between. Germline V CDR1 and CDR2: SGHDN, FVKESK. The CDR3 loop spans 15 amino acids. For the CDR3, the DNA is TGTGCCAGCAGCCTACAGCCAACCATGAACACTGAAGCTTTCTTT. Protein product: CASSLQPTMNTEAFF.

The CDR3 loop is CASSLVPGLAGGQGEQFF. The CDR3, as DNA: TGTGCCAGCAGCTTAGTGCCCGGACTAGCGGGGGGGCAGGGTGAGCAGTTCTTC. The chain uses TRBV7-2 and TRBJ2-1, with 15 bases aligning to TRBD2. The length of the CDR3 is 18 residues. CDR1 and CDR2 (germline): SGHTA, FQGNSA. With 1 base clipped from V and 9 bases from J, the junction kept 10 bases outside the gene matches. Looking up the rest from reference TRBV7-2 and TRBJ2-1 gives the full variable domain: GAGVSQSPSNKVTEKGKDVELRCDPISGHTALYWYRQSLGQGLEFLIYFQGNSAPDKSGLPSDRFSAERTGGSVSTLTIQRTQQEDSAVYLCASSLVPGLAGGQGEQFFGPGTRLTVL.

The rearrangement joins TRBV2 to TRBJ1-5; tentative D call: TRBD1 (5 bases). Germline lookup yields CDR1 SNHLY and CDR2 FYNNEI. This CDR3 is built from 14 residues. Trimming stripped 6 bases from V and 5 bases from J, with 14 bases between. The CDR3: CASRESTEYQPQHF. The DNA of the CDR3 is TGTGCCAGCAGAGAATCGACAGAATATCAGCCCCAGCATTTT.

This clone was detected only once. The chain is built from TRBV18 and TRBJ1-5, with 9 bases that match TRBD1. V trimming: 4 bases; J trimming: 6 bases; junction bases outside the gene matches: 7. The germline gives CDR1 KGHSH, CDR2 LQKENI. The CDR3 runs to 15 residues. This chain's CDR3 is CASSRTGDVGQPQHF. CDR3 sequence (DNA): TGTGCCAGCTCACGGACAGGGGACGTTGGTCAGCCCCAGCATTTT.

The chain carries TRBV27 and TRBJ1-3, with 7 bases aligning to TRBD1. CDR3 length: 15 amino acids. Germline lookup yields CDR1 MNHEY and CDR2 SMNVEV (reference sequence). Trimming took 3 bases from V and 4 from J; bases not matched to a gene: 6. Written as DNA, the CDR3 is TGTGCCAGCAGTTTGGGAAGGGGGCCGGGAAACACCATATATTTT. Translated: CASSLGRGPGNTIYF.

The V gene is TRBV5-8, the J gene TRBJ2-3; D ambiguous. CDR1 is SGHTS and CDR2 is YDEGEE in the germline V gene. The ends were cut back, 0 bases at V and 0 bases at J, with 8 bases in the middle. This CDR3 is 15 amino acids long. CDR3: CASSLAVSSTDTQYF. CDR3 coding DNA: TGTGCCAGCAGCTTGGCAGTTTCTAGCACAGATACGCAGTATTTT.